The clone carrying this T cell receptor (beta chain) was recorded a few times. The entry originates in a study of blood T cell repertoires in COVID-19. Overall study: Sample material is recorded as cDNA or gDNA derived from T cells, B-cell-depleted T cells, or PBMCs.

In the study's own analysis: Amplification of reference gene primers provided the estimated nucleated cell counts. Only in-frame clones appear in the TCRdb table, and some are missing; sequencing was by immunoSEQ multiplex PCR. Clonal size and the V and J genes are those of that table, whereas D and trimming came from the DNA. The sample shows 130,000 to 150,000 clones, 75% to 85% of them seen only once. The CDR3 spans 16 residues. CDR1 and CDR2 (germline): SEHNR, FQNEAQ (reference sequence). V shed 5 bases and J shed 2 bases, with 18 bases lying between them. Sequenced material: peripheral blood. The rearrangement links TRBV7-9 to TRBJ1-1, with D possibly TRBD1 on 5 matching bases. This TCR derives from an older man who had recovered from COVID-19. The chain's CDR3 is CASSPPGGMVNTEAFF. CDR3 nucleotide sequence: TGTGCCAGCAGCCCCCCGGGGGGAATGGTTAACACTGAAGCTTTCTTT. Drawing the rest from reference TRBV7-9 and TRBJ1-1, the complete variable domain is DTGVSQNPRHKITKRGQNVTFRCDPISEHNRLYWYRQTLGQGPEFLTYFQNEAQLEKSRLLSDRFSAERPKGSFSTLEIQRTEQGDSAMYLCASSPPGGMVNTEAFFGQGTRLTVV.